The TCR beta chain under discussion was sequenced for a study of CD8+CD57+ T cells in acquired aplastic anemia. Patients included in sequencing had previously demonstrated CD8+CD57+ cell expansion by flow cytometry. The template for TCR beta VDJ and CDR3 sequence profiling was genomic DNA. TCRdb itself ran the reads through MiXCR, one entry per CDR3 protein. The data show about 240,000 distinct CDR3 sequences, around 43% seen once. Germline CDR1 GTSNPN, CDR2 SVGIG (reference sequence). CDR3 length: 13 amino acids. V lost 1 base to trimming and J lost 3 bases, with 7 bases between them. The TCR originated in a human donor with aplastic anemia. Sequences were obtained from sorted CD4+, CD8+, or CD8+CD57+ T cells (not recorded which) from PBMCs. The chain has TRBV30 and TRBJ1-3; D uncertain. The CDR3 DNA reads TGTGCCTGGAGTGACGGCCGTGGAAACACCATATATTTT. This translates into CAWSDGRGNTIYF.